Shown below are 17 T cell receptor beta chains from a single sample sequenced in a study of identifying expanded T cells in peripheral blood. The data were produced by immunoSEQ multiplex PCR, yet TCRdb's version contains in-frame clones alone and is incomplete. The table has about 80,000 clones, 84% seen once. Source material: blood. The receptors come from a person aged 18 to 70 in good health.

V usage is TRBV28 and J usage is TRBJ2-7; D gene ambiguous. V dropped 3 bases and J dropped 5 bases, with 11 bases sitting between them. The CDR3 consists of 13 residues. The germline gives CDR1 MDHEN, CDR2 SYDVKM. CDR3 nucleotides: TGTGCCAGCAGTTTCGCAATATACGACGAGCAGTACTTC. This codes for CASSFAIYDEQYF.

This rearrangement joins TRBV18 to TRBJ2-7; 11 positions match TRBD2. This CDR3 comprises 15 residues. V shed 4 bases, J shed 2 bases, and the junction held 4 bases outside the gene matches. Germline V gene lookup returns CDR1 KGHSH and CDR2 LQKENI. The CDR3 DNA follows: TGTGCCAGCTCACGTACTAGCGGGAGAACCTACGAGCAGTACTTC. Its translation: CASSRTSGRTYEQYF.

This clone was counted once. The gene calls are TRBV6-5 and TRBJ2-7, with D perhaps matching TRBD1 (5 bases). The CDR3 runs 13 residues. The germline CDR1 and CDR2 sequences are MNHEY and SVGAGI. V was pared by 7 bases and J by 0 bases, with 10 bases between. In DNA form, the CDR3 reads TGTGCCAGCACAGGGCGGAGCTCCTACGAGCAGTACTTC. The encoded protein is CASTGRSSYEQYF.

The chain has TRBV1 and TRBJ1-3; the table assigns TRBD1, which was not confirmed against the DNA. TRBV1 is assigned pseudogene status. The CDR3 runs 15 residues. The CDR3 nucleotides are TGCACCAGCAGCCCTACCCGGACAACTGGAAACACCATATATTTT. It specifies CTSSPTRTTGNTIYF.

The table lists this clone with a few counts. The chain recombines TRBV5-4 with TRBJ2-1; 9 nucleotides match TRBD2. J lost 7 bases, V lost 1 base, and 9 bases had no gene match. Per germline, CDR1 SGHNT and CDR2 YYREEE (reference sequence). The CDR3 is 16 amino acids. The CDR3 nucleotides read TGTGCCAGCAGCTTGATGGCGGGAGGGCCAGGGAATGAGCAGTTCTTC. Encoded protein: CASSLMAGGPGNEQFF.

The V call is TRBV18, the J call TRBJ2-1, with 9 bases aligning to TRBD2. Trimming took 3 bases from V and 6 from J; bases not matched to a gene: 12. This CDR3 comprises 17 residues. CDR1 is KGHSH and CDR2 is LQKENI in the germline V gene. The DNA of the CDR3 is TGTGCCAGCTCACCGAATAGCGGGAGATTTTCGGGCAATGAGCAGTTCTTC. It codes for CASSPNSGRFSGNEQFF.

This clone appeared many times. This chain joins TRBV11-3 and TRBJ2-3; D could derive from TRBD1 or TRBD2 (6 bases each). Germline V gene data show CDR1 as SGHNT and CDR2 as YENEEA. Trimming shortened V by 0 bases and J by 5 bases, and 21 bases separated the two germline ends. This CDR3 region has 18 residues. CDR3 protein: CASSLDWRLGGEGDTQYF. In nucleotides, the CDR3 is TGTGCCAGCAGCTTAGATTGGAGGTTGGGGGGCGAAGGAGATACGCAGTATTTT.

This chain uses TRBV27 with TRBJ1-4; TRBD1 is a possible D gene (6 bases). The CDR3 covers 15 residues. CDR1 is MNHEY, CDR2 SMNVEV, per germline (reference sequence). V shed 3 bases and J shed 7 bases, with 15 bases lying between them. The CDR3 nucleotides are TGTGCCAGCAGTTTCCAGACAGGAAGGCCTGAAAAACTGTTTTTT. Translating it yields CASSFQTGRPEKLFF.

The V gene is TRBV19, the J gene TRBJ2-7; 7 positions match TRBD1. CDR3 length equals 15 residues. J was trimmed by 2 bases and V by 5 bases; bases with no gene match: 9. Looked up from germline, CDR1 is LNHDA and CDR2 is SQIVND (reference sequence). The CDR3 DNA reads TGTGCCAGTAGTCCCTCGACAGGGAGCACCTACGAGCAGTACTTC. As protein: CASSPSTGSTYEQYF.

CDR3 bases: TGTGCCAGCAGCTTAATCCCCCTAGCGGGAGTCGCCGGGGAGCTGTTTTTT. Protein sequence: CASSLIPLAGVAGELFF. The genes are TRBV7-8 and TRBJ2-2; 10 nucleotides align to TRBD2. CDR1 SGHVS and CDR2 FQNEAQ come from the germline V gene. The CDR3 consists of 17 residues. Trimming cost V 2 bases and J 6 bases; bases outside gene matches: 9.

The CDR3 nucleotides read TGTGCCACCAGCAGAGATAGAGACAGGGCGAGCTCCTACGAGCAGTACTTC. This encodes CATSRDRDRASSYEQYF. This chain joins TRBV15 and TRBJ2-7, with TRBD1 identical over 7 bases. The V and J ends lost 0 bases and 0 bases, in that order; junction bases with no gene match: 8. This CDR3 comprises 17 residues. Per the germline V gene, CDR1 is LNHNV and CDR2 is YYDKDF (reference sequence).

This clone was detected ten times or more. V usage is TRBV7-8 and J usage is TRBJ2-7; tentatively, D is TRBD1 (6 bases). The CDR3 length is 16 residues. Germline CDR1 SGHVS, CDR2 FQNEAQ. Trimming removed 2 bases from V and 5 bases from J, with 19 bases in between. For the CDR3, the DNA is TGTGCCAGCAGCTTACCCAGGGGCCTACTAGAGGACGAGCAGTACTTC. Residues: CASSLPRGLLEDEQYF.

The chain employs TRBV6-5 and TRBJ2-7, with 12 bases that match TRBD2. CDR3 length: 13 amino acids. Germline V lookup: CDR1 MNHEY, CDR2 SVGAGI. The J segment lost 4 bases and the V segment lost 8 bases, leaving 3 bases of the junction unmatched. The CDR3 coding sequence is TGTGCCAGCGCACTAGCGGGAGGTTACGAGCAGTACTTC. Translated, it gives CASALAGGYEQYF.

This chain links TRBV9 with TRBJ1-6, with 7 bases aligning to TRBD1. The CDR3 is 13 residues long. Looked up from germline, CDR1 is SGDLS and CDR2 is YYNGEE. With 5 bases clipped from V and 13 bases from J, the junction kept 9 bases outside the gene matches. The CDR3 coding sequence is TGTGCCAGCAGTTCGACAGGGCGGGAGCCCCTCCACTTT. This sequence encodes CASSSTGREPLHF.

The J gene is TRBJ2-1, the V gene TRBV21-1; the table gives TRBD2 as D, unverified against the DNA. TRBV21-1 is assigned pseudogene status. The CDR3 contains 21 residues. The CDR3 DNA is TGTGCCAGCAGCAAAGCGGCAGGGGACTTACTAGCGTCTTATAGGGACAATGAGCAGTTCTTC. This gives the protein CASSKAAGDLLASYRDNEQFF.

V is TRBV6-1 and J is TRBJ1-1; D call uncertain. V lost 5 bases and J lost 6, with 10 bases in between. CDR1 and CDR2 (germline): MNHNS, SASEGT. The CDR3 runs to 12 residues. The CDR3 DNA sequence: TGTGCCAGCAGTAACTCGGTCGCTGAAGCTTTCTTT. It yields the protein CASSNSVAEAFF.

The V and J genes are TRBV19 and TRBJ2-2; D unresolved. The germline V gene encodes CDR1 LNHDA and CDR2 SQIVND (reference sequence). This CDR3 spans 12 amino acids. Trimming pared 4 bases from V and 6 bases from J, leaving 6 bases between. CDR3 coding DNA: TGTGCCAGTAGTACGCTAGCCGGGGAGCTGTTTTTT. Translating it yields CASSTLAGELFF.